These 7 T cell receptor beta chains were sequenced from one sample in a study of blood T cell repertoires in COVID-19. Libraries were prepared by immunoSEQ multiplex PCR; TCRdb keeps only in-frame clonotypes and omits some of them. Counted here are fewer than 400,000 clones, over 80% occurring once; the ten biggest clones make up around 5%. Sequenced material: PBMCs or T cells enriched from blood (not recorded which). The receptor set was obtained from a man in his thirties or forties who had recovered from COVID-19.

The CDR3 reads CATSRGGGNNEQFF. DNA for the CDR3: TGTGCCACCAGTAGGGGCGGGGGAAACAATGAGCAGTTCTTC. J is TRBJ2-1 and V is TRBV24-1; 7 nucleotides agree with TRBD2. Losses at the gene ends were 6 bases for V and 5 bases for J; bases not matched to a gene: 6. CDR1 is KGHDR, CDR2 SFDVKD, per germline. The CDR3 consists of 14 residues.

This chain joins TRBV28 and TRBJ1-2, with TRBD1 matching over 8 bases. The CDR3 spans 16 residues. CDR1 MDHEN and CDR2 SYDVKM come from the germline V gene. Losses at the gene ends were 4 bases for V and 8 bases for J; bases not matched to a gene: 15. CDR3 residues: CASSSLKAQGASGYTF. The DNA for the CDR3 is TGTGCCAGCAGTTCTCTAAAAGCCCAGGGGGCTTCCGGCTACACCTTC.

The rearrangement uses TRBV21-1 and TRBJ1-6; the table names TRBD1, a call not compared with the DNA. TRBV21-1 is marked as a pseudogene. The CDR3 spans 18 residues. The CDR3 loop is CASSKPTRDRVKDSPLHF. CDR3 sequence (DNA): TGTGCCAGCAGCAAACCGACCCGGGACAGGGTTAAGGATTCACCCCTCCACTTT.

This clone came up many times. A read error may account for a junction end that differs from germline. CDR3 region: CASSFAQGKKAHF. In nucleotides, the CDR3 is TGTGCCAGCAGCTTTGCACAGGGTAAAAAGGCTCATTTT. The chain employs TRBV5-6 and TRBJ1-1, with D possibly TRBD1 on 6 matching bases. Germline CDR1 and CDR2: SGHDT and YYEEEE. The CDR3 has 13 residues.

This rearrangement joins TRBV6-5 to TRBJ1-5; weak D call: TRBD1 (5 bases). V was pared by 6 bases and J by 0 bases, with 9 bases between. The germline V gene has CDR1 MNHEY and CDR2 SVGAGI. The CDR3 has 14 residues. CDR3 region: CASSPTVSNQPQHF. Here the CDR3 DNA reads TGTGCCAGCAGCCCGACAGTTAGCAATCAGCCCCAGCATTTT.

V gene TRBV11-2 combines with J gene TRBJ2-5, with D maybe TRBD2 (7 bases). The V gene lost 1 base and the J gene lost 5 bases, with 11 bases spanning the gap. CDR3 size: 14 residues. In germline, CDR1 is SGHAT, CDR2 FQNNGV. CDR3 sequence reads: CASSLAGGRETQYF. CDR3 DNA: TGTGCCAGCAGCTTAGCGGGGGGCAGGGAGACCCAGTACTTC.

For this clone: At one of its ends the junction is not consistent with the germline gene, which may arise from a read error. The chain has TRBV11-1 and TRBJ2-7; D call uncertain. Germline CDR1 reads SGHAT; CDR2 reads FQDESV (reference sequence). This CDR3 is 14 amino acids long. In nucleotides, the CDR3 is TGTGCCAGCAGCTTAGGTGCTACCTCCGACGAGCAGTACTTC. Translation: CASSLGATSDEQYF.